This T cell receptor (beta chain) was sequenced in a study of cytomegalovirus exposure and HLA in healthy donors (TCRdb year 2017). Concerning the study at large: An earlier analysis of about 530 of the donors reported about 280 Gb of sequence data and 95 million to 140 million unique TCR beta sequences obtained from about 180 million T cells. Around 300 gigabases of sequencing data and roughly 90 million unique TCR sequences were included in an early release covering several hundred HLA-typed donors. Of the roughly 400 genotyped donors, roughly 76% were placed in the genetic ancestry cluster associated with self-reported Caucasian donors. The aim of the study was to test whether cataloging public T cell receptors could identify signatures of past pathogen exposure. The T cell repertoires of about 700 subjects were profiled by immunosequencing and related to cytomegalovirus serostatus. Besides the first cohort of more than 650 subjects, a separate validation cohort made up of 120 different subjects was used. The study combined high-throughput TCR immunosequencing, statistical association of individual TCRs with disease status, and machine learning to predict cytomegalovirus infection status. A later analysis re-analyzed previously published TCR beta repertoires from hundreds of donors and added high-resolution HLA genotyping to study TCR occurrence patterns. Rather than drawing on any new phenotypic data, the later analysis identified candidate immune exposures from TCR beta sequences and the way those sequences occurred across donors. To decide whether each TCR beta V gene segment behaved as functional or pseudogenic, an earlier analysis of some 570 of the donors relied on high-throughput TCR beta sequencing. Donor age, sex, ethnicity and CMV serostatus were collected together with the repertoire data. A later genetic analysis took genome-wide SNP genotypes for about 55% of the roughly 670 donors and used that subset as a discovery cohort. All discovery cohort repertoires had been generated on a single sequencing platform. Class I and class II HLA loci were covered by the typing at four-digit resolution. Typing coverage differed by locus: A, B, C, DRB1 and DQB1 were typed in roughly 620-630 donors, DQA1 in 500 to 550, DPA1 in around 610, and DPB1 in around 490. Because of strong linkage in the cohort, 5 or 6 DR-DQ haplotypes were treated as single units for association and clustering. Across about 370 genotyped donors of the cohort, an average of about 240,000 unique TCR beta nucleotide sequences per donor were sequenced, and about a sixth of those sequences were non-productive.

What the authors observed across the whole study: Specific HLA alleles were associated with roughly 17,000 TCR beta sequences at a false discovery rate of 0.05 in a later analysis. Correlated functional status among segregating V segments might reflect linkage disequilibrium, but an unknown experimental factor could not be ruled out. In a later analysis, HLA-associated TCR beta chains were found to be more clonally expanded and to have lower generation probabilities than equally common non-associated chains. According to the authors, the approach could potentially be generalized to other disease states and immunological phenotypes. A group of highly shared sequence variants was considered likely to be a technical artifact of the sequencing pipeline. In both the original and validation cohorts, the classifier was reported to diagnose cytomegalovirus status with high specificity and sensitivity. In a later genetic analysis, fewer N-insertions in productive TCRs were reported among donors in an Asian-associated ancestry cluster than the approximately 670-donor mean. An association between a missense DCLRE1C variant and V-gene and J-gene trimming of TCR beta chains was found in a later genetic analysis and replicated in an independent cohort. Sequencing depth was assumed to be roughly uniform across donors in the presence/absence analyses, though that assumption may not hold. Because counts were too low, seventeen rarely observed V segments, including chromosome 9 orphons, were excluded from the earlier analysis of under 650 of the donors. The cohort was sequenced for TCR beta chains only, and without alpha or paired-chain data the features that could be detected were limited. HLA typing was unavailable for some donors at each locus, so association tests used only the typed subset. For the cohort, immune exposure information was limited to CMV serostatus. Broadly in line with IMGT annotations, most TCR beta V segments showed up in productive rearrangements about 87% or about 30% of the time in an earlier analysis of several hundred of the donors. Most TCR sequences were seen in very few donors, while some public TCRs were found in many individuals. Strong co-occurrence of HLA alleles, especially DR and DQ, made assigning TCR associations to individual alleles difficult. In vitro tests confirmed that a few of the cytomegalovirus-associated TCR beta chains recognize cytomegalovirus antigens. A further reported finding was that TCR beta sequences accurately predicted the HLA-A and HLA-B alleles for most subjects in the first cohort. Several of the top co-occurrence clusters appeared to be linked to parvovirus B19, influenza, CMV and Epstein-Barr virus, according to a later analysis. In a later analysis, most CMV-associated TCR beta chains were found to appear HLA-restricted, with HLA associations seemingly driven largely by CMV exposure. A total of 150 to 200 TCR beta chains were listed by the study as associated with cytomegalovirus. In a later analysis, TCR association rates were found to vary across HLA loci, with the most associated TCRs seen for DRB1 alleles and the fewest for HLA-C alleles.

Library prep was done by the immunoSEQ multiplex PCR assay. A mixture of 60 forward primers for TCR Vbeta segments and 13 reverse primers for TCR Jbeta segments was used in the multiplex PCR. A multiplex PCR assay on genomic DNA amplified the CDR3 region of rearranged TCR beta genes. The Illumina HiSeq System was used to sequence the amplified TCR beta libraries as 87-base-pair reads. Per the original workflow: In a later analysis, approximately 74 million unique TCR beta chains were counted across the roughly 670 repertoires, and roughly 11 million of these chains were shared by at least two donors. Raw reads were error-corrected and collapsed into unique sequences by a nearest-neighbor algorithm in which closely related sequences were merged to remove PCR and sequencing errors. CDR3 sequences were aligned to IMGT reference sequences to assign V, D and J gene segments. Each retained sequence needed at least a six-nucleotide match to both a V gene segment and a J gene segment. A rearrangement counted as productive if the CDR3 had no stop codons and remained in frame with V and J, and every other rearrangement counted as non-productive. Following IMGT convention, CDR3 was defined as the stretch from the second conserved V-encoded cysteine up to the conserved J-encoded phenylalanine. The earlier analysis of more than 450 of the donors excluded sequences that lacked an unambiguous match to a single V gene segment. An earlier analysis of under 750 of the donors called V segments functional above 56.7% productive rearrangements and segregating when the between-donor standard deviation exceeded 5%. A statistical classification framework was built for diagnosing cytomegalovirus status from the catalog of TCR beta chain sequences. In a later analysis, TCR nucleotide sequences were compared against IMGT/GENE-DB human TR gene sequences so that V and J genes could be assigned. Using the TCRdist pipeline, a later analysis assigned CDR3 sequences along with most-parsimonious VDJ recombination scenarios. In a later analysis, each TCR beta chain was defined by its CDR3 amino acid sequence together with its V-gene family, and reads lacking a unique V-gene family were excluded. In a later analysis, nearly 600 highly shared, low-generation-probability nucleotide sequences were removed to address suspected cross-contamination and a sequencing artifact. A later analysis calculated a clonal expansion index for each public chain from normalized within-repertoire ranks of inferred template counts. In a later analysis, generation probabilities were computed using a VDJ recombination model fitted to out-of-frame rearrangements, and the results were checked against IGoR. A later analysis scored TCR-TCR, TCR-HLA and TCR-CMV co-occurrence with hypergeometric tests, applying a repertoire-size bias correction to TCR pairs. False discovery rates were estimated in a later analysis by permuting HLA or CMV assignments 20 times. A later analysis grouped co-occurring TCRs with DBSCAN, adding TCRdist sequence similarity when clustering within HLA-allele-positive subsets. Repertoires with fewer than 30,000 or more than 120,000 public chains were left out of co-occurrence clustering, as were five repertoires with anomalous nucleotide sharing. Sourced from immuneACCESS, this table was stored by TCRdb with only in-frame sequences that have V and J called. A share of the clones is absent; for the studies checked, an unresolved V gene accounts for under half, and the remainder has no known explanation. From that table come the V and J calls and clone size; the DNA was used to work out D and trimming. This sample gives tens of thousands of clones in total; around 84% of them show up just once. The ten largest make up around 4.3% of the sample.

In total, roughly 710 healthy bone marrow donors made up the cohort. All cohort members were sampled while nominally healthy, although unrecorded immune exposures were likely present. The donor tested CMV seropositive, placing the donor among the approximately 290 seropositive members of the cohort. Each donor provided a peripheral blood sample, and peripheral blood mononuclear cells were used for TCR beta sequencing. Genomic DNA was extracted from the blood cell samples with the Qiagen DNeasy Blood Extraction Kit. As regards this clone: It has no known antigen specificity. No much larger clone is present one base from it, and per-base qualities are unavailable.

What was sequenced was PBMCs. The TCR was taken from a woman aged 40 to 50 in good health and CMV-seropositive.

The CDR3 reads CASSFWQVAGDEQYF. The DNA sequence follows: TGTGCCAGCAGTTTTTGGCAGGTGGCCGGCGACGAGCAGTACTTC. The chain is encoded by TRBV28 joined to TRBJ2-7, with the D segment identity uncertain. The CDR3 contains 15 residues, cysteine and phenylalanine counted. Just the 45-base CDR3 DNA is kept, in frame starting at base 1. Based on the germline V gene, the CDR1 and CDR2 sequences are MDHEN and SYDVKM. V is pared back by 3 bases and J by 5 bases, with 17 bases lying between the germline termini.